Presented here are 19 T cell receptor beta chains from one specimen sequenced in a study of blood T cell repertoires in COVID-19. TCRdb keeps only in-frame clones here, not all; method: immunoSEQ multiplex PCR. In the table there are about 59,000 clones, around 79% of which are singletons. The sample was peripheral blood. These TCRs come from a woman between 50 and 59 years old with active or convalescent COVID-19.

The chain uses TRBV2 and TRBJ2-1; weak D call: TRBD2 (6 bases). This CDR3 has 16 amino acids. Germline values: CDR1 SNHLY, CDR2 FYNNEI. Trimming took 3 bases from V and 4 from J, leaving 16 bases between them. The chain's CDR3 is CASSDPGGKAYNEQFF. CDR3 nucleotide sequence: TGTGCCAGCAGTGATCCTGGCGGGAAAGCGTACAATGAGCAGTTCTTC.

The V gene is TRBV5-5, the J gene TRBJ2-5; TRBD1 matches 7 bases. V was pared by 5 bases and J by 0 bases, with 10 bases of the junction left unmatched. Germline V CDR1 and CDR2: SGHKS, YYEKEE (reference sequence). The CDR3 length is 16 residues. The CDR3 loop is CASSLQPQGYQETQYF. Written as DNA, the CDR3 is TGTGCCAGCAGTTTGCAGCCACAGGGGTACCAAGAGACCCAGTACTTC.

This chain links TRBV7-9 with TRBJ2-1; 9 positions match TRBD2. The CDR3 spans 16 residues. V was pared by 2 bases and J by 6 bases, with 8 bases of the junction left unmatched. The germline V gene encodes CDR1 SEHNR and CDR2 FQNEAQ (reference sequence). CDR3 amino acids: CASSLNGGRAVNEQFF. The CDR3 bases are TGTGCCAGCAGCTTAAACGGCGGGAGGGCCGTCAATGAGCAGTTCTTC.

This clone was found a few times. This CDR3 reads CASSKTHSGTWNEQFF. CDR3 coding DNA: TGTGCCAGCAGCAAAACACATAGCGGGACGTGGAATGAGCAGTTCTTC. The chain carries TRBV3-1 (or the pseudogene TRBV3-2) and TRBJ2-1, with 8 positions matching TRBD2. Germline CDR1 is LGHDT and CDR2 is YNNKEL (reference sequence). Trimming cost V 5 bases and J 7 bases; bases outside gene matches: 13. This CDR3 spans 16 amino acids.

The gene calls are TRBV6-5 and TRBJ1-4; 8 bases agree with TRBD1. The CDR3 is 14 residues long. Germline V gives CDR1 MNHEY, CDR2 SVGAGI. V lost 6 bases, J lost 8 bases, and 8 bases stayed unmatched. CDR3 sequence reads: CASSPQGGGEKLFF. In nucleotides, the CDR3 is TGTGCCAGCAGCCCACAGGGGGGAGGAGAAAAACTGTTTTTT.

The rearrangement links TRBV6-5 to TRBJ2-7; no reliable D call. The CDR3 has 14 amino acids. The germline CDR1 and CDR2 sequences are MNHEY and SVGAGI. The V and J ends lost 6 bases and 5 bases respectively, with 17 bases between them. The CDR3 here is CASRVLAVPNEQYF. In DNA, the CDR3 is TGTGCCAGCAGAGTCTTGGCGGTTCCAAACGAGCAGTACTTC.

The rearrangement uses TRBV24-1 and TRBJ2-2, with TRBD1 as a possible D gene (5 bases). CDR3 size: 15 residues. V gave up 0 bases and J gave up 5 bases, with 9 bases separating them. CDR1 is KGHDR and CDR2 is SFDVKD in the germline V gene. CDR3 amino acids: CATSDLLRETGELFF. As DNA, the CDR3 is TGTGCCACCAGTGATTTGCTCAGGGAAACCGGGGAGCTGTTTTTT.

The rearrangement uses TRBV13 and TRBJ2-7; 7 bases are shared with TRBD2. V lost 3 bases and J lost 0; bases outside the gene matches: 8. The CDR3 is 16 residues long. CDR1 PRHDT and CDR2 FYEKMQ come from the germline V gene (reference sequence). This CDR3 is CASSFKGEGSSYEQYF. CDR3 bases: TGTGCCAGCAGCTTTAAAGGGGAGGGAAGCTCCTACGAGCAGTACTTC.

In its sample, this clone ranks as medium-sized. V and J are TRBV27 and TRBJ2-2; D possibly corresponds to TRBD2 (5 bases). Germline V gene lookup returns CDR1 MNHEY and CDR2 SMNVEV (reference sequence). V was pared by 1 base and J by 0 bases, with 9 bases between. The length of the CDR3 is 16 residues. CDR3 sequence reads: CASSLYAGSNTGELFF. The CDR3, as DNA: TGTGCCAGCAGTTTATACGCGGGTTCGAACACCGGGGAGCTGTTTTTT.

J is TRBJ2-3 and V is TRBV11-1, with TRBD1 as a possible D gene (6 bases). CDR3 length: 13 residues. V was shortened by 5 bases and J by 4 bases, with 10 bases between the two germline ends. CDR1 and CDR2 (germline): SGHAT, FQDESV (reference sequence). CDR3 residues: CASSRRQADTQYF. DNA of the CDR3: TGTGCCAGCAGCCGCAGACAGGCAGATACGCAGTATTTT.

This clone was counted only a few times. The chain uses TRBV28 and TRBJ1-2, with D perhaps matching TRBD1 (6 bases). The ends were cut back, 6 bases at V and 7 bases at J, with 15 bases in the middle. CDR1 and CDR2 (germline): MDHEN, SYDVKM. CDR3 length: 13 amino acids. For the CDR3, the DNA is TGTGCCAGCAGCCTCGGGACACTTGGTGGCTACACCTTC. The encoded protein is CASSLGTLGGYTF.

The chain couples TRBV6-5 to TRBJ1-5, with 7 bases matching TRBD1. The CDR3 totals 15 residues. Germline V lookup: CDR1 MNHEY, CDR2 SVGAGI. Germline trimming cut 6 bases from V and 2 bases from J; bases unmatched to any gene: 7. The CDR3 reads CASRPTTGGNQPQHF. For the CDR3, the DNA is TGTGCCAGCAGACCCACAACAGGGGGCAATCAGCCCCAGCATTTT.

This chain uses TRBV19 with TRBJ2-2; a possible D gene is TRBD1 (5 bases). V was clipped by 9 bases and J by 6 bases, with 17 bases between them. The CDR3 contains 14 residues. CDR1 is LNHDA and CDR2 is SQIVND in the germline V gene (reference sequence). The DNA of the CDR3 is TGTGCCAGCGGCATCTCAGGGTATCCCGGGGAGCTGTTTTTT. Amino acids: CASGISGYPGELFF.

The V gene is TRBV6-2 or TRBV6-3, the J gene TRBJ2-5; D is unresolved. Trimming stripped 0 bases from V and 5 bases from J, with 7 bases between. In germline, CDR1 is MNHEY, CDR2 SVGEGT. The CDR3 runs 13 residues. The CDR3 sequence is CASSYSGLETQYF. CDR3 nucleotide sequence: TGTGCCAGCAGTTACTCCGGGTTGGAGACCCAGTACTTC.

The chain uses TRBV11-2 and TRBJ2-2, with TRBD2 matching over 10 bases. The trim removed 1 base at V and 4 bases at J, leaving 12 bases unmatched. CDR1 is SGHAT, CDR2 FQNNGV, per germline. The CDR3 loop spans 19 amino acids. DNA for the CDR3: TGTGCCAGCAGCTTAGGAAGGCCTAGCGGGAGACCAGGCACCGGGGAGCTGTTTTTT. This gives the protein CASSLGRPSGRPGTGELFF.

The V and J genes are TRBV5-6 and TRBJ2-7; possible D gene TRBD1, 5 bases. CDR3 length equals 12 residues. Looked up from germline, CDR1 is SGHDT and CDR2 is YYEEEE. Trimming cost V 1 base and J 3 bases, with 5 bases left between them. DNA for the CDR3: TGTGCCAGCAGCTTGACAGGCTACGAGCAGTACTTC. This translates into CASSLTGYEQYF.

The chain joins TRBV6-6 to TRBJ1-6; 7 bases line up with TRBD1. Germline loops: CDR1 MNHNY, CDR2 SVGAGI (reference sequence). This CDR3 has 15 residues. V lost 6 bases, J lost 3 bases, and 5 bases stayed unmatched. The CDR3 protein is CASSRQGRYNSPLHF. CDR3 bases: TGTGCCAGCAGCCGACAGGGCCGCTATAATTCACCCCTCCACTTT.

This sequence joins TRBV5-6 and TRBJ2-5, with D perhaps matching TRBD2 (6 bases). CDR3 size: 16 residues. The V gene's germline CDR1 is SGHDT and CDR2 YYEEEE. Trimming removed 2 bases from V and 4 bases from J, with 18 bases in between. CDR3 residues: CASSFRTGAGAETQYF. The CDR3 DNA is TGTGCCAGCAGCTTCCGAACGGGAGCAGGAGCAGAGACCCAGTACTTC.

In its sample, this clone is medium-sized (0.01 to 0.1%). The rearrangement uses TRBV28 and TRBJ1-5; D is unresolved. This CDR3 has 13 amino acids. Trimming removed 5 bases at V and 7 bases at J, with 12 bases between. Germline values: CDR1 MDHEN, CDR2 SYDVKM. CDR3 region: CASSPTGVQPQHF. CDR3 coding DNA: TGTGCCAGCAGTCCCACGGGTGTGCAGCCCCAGCATTTT.